A single sample is the source of the 13 T cell receptor beta chains below, sequenced in a study of cytomegalovirus exposure and HLA in healthy donors. Use of 60 Vbeta and 13 Jbeta primers characterized the PCR. TCRdb keeps only in-frame clones here, not all; method: immunoSEQ multiplex PCR. The table lists approximately 250,000 clones, approximately 78% of them singletons. Sequenced sample: PBMCs. These receptors were taken from a boy between 10 and 17 years old in good health and CMV-seronegative.

The chain uses TRBV4-1 and TRBJ2-4; possible D gene TRBD1, 5 bases. Looked up from germline, CDR1 is MGHRA and CDR2 is YSYEKL. This CDR3 comprises 16 residues. Between the trimmed V and J ends, which lost 0 bases and 4 bases, there was a span of 13 bases. The CDR3 nucleotides are TGCGCCAGCAGCCAAGATATCCTCAGGGCAAAAAACATTCAGTACTTC. Encoded protein: CASSQDILRAKNIQYF.

The V call is TRBV11-2, the J call TRBJ1-2, with 10 bases matching TRBD1. Germline trimming cut 2 bases from V and 6 bases from J; bases unmatched to any gene: 12. Germline V gene sequence: CDR1 SGHAT, CDR2 FQNNGV. The length of the CDR3 is 17 residues. CDR3 sequence reads: CASSLSDRGRPYDGYTF. CDR3 sequence (DNA): TGTGCCAGCAGCTTATCGGACAGGGGGAGACCTTATGATGGCTACACCTTC. The whole variable domain, remainder taken from reference TRBV11-2 and TRBJ1-2, is EAGVAQSPRYKIIEKRQSVAFWCNPISGHATLYWYQQILGQGPKLLIQFQNNGVVDDSQLPKDRFSAERLKGVDSTLKIQPAKLEDSAVYLCASSLSDRGRPYDGYTFGSGTRLTVV.

This chain uses TRBV15 with TRBJ1-2; D remains ambiguous. Germline CDR1 reads LNHNV; CDR2 reads YYDKDF (reference sequence). The CDR3 is 12 residues long. With 3 bases removed from V and 2 bases from J, the gap between germline ends came to 4 bases. CDR3 protein: CATSSGNYGYTF. Written as DNA, the CDR3 is TGTGCCACCAGCAGCGGGAACTATGGCTACACCTTC.

The chain employs TRBV9 and TRBJ2-1; 9 bases map to TRBD2. There are 16 residues in the CDR3. CDR1 and CDR2 from the germline V gene are SGDLS and YYNGEE. The junction had 2 bases not matched to a gene; V was cut back by 1 base and J by 0 bases. CDR3 region: CASSVFSGSSYNEQFF. CDR3 DNA: TGTGCCAGCAGCGTATTTAGCGGGAGCTCCTACAATGAGCAGTTCTTC. Full variable domain (outside the CDR3, taken from reference TRBV9 and TRBJ2-1): DSGVTQTPKHLITATGQRVTLRCSPRSGDLSVYWYQQSLDQGLQFLIQYYNGEERAKGNILERFSAQQFPDLHSELNLSSLELGDSALYFCASSVFSGSSYNEQFFGPGTRLTVL.

The sample holds one count of this clone. The chain links TRBV6-7 to TRBJ2-5; 13 bases map to TRBD2. TRBV6-7 is identified as an open reading frame with a role that is uncertain. CDR3 size: 17 residues. The trim removed 8 bases at V and 1 base at J, leaving 10 bases unmatched. CDR3 region: CASSLTGTSGTQETQYF. Here the CDR3 DNA reads TGTGCCAGCTCCTTAACCGGGACTAGCGGGACCCAAGAGACCCAGTACTTC.

This chain joins TRBV6-4 and TRBJ2-7; perhaps TRBD2 as D (6 bases). Germline CDR1 reads MRHNA; CDR2 reads SNTAGT. The CDR3 length is 13 residues. V lost 3 bases, J lost 0 bases, and 6 bases lay in between. The CDR3 protein is CASSEGGSYEQYF. For the CDR3, the DNA is TGTGCCAGCAGTGAGGGGGGCTCCTACGAGCAGTACTTC.

As to this clone: A junction boundary mismatches the germline segment, possibly from a read error. The chain has TRBV29-1 and TRBJ2-5; 9 bases agree with TRBD1. This CDR3 is 13 amino acids long. Looked up from germline, CDR1 is SQVTM and CDR2 is ANQGSEA. DNA for the CDR3: TGCAGCGTTGGGTTGACAGGGGGACTTGGGTTGGACTTC. Amino acids: CSVGLTGGLGLDF.

The V call is TRBV11-2, the J call TRBJ1-2; 8 nucleotides line up with TRBD1. The germline V gene has CDR1 SGHAT and CDR2 FQNNGV. V lost 3 bases, J lost 8 bases, and 17 bases stayed unmatched. This CDR3 comprises 17 residues. CDR3 region: CASSFDPTRGPGEGYTF. The CDR3 coding sequence is TGTGCCAGCAGCTTTGACCCAACCAGGGGGCCAGGGGAGGGCTACACCTTC. The variable domain in full, completed from reference TRBV11-2 and TRBJ1-2, reads EAGVAQSPRYKIIEKRQSVAFWCNPISGHATLYWYQQILGQGPKLLIQFQNNGVVDDSQLPKDRFSAERLKGVDSTLKIQPAKLEDSAVYLCASSFDPTRGPGEGYTFGSGTRLTVV.

There are a few counts of this clone. One end of the junction does not line up with germline, which may come from a read error. CDR3 residues: CASSIGQGGTEAFF. In nucleotides, the CDR3 is TGTGCCAGTAGCATAGGACAGGGGGGCACTGAAGCTTTCTTT. The gene calls are TRBV19 and TRBJ1-1; 10 bases align to TRBD1. Germline V gene data show CDR1 as LNHDA and CDR2 as SQIVND (reference sequence). The length of the CDR3 is 14 residues. Full variable domain (rest looked up from reference TRBV19 and TRBJ1-1): DGGITQSPKYLFRKEGQNVTLSCEQNLNHDAMYWYRQDPGQGLRLIYYSQIVNDFQKGDIAEGYSVSREKKESFPLTVTSAQKNPTAFYLCASSIGQGGTEAFFGQGTRLTVV.

The chain is built from TRBV30 and TRBJ1-2, with unresolved D. Looked up from germline, CDR1 is GTSNPN and CDR2 is SVGIG (reference sequence). Trimming pared 2 bases from V and 1 base from J, leaving 14 bases between. This CDR3 region has 15 residues. CDR3 nucleotide sequence: TGTGCCTGGAGTCCCTGGAGGGATTTTAACTATGGCTACACCTTC. Protein product: CAWSPWRDFNYGYTF. Looking up the rest from reference TRBV30 and TRBJ1-2 gives the full variable domain: SQTIHQWPATLVQPVGSPLSLECTVEGTSNPNLYWYRQAAGRGLQLLFYSVGIGQISSEVPQNLSASRPQDRQFILSSKKLLLSDSGFYLCAWSPWRDFNYGYTFGSGTRLTVV.

The J gene is TRBJ2-7, the V gene TRBV5-6; D is possibly TRBD2 (5 bases). In germline, CDR1 is SGHDT, CDR2 YYEEEE. The CDR3 length is 13 residues. V lost 0 bases and J 11 bases, leaving 15 bases between the germline ends. The CDR3 region has the DNA TGTGCCAGCAGCTTGGGGGTTGTCCAGGAGGAGTACTTC. Its translation: CASSLGVVQEEYF.

The chain recombines TRBV30 with TRBJ1-6; tentative D call: TRBD1 (6 bases). Germline-derived CDR1 and CDR2 are GTSNPN and SVGIG (reference sequence). V lost 0 bases and J 5 bases, leaving 8 bases between the germline ends. CDR3 size: 14 residues. The CDR3 protein is CAWSVRQDNSPLHF. The DNA of the CDR3 is TGTGCCTGGAGTGTACGACAGGATAATTCACCCCTCCACTTT.

This chain uses TRBV18 with TRBJ1-2; D gene unclear. The germline V and J ends were trimmed by 3 bases and 10 bases, with 15 bases remaining between them. The germline V gene has CDR1 KGHSH and CDR2 LQKENI. There are 13 residues in the CDR3. The CDR3 loop is CASSPLLGIHYTF. CDR3 coding DNA: TGTGCCAGCTCACCTCTCTTGGGCATCCACTACACCTTC.